Presented here are 30 T cell receptor beta chains from one specimen sequenced in a study of cytomegalovirus exposure and HLA in healthy donors. A multiplex PCR was run with 60 Vbeta primers and 13 Jbeta primers. Assay used: immunoSEQ multiplex PCR; TCRdb lists only in-frame clones, some missing. The sample consists of about 150,000 clones, about 75% of them appearing once. Specimen: PBMCs. The receptors were gathered from a male donor in good health and CMV-seronegative.

This chain connects TRBV6-5 to TRBJ1-2; a possible D gene is TRBD1 (5 bases). Trimming left V 5 bases short and J 8 bases short, with 21 bases between. This CDR3 spans 15 amino acids. Germline V lookup: CDR1 MNHEY, CDR2 SVGAGI. The CDR3 sequence is CASSVVWEGLGGYTF. The CDR3 DNA follows: TGTGCCAGCAGTGTGGTTTGGGAGGGGTTAGGAGGCTACACCTTC.

The chain carries TRBV6-5 and TRBJ2-1, with 7 bases identical to TRBD1. Germline values: CDR1 MNHEY, CDR2 SVGAGI. V dropped 6 bases and J dropped 4; count of bases not matched to a gene: 9. This CDR3 has 15 amino acids. The CDR3 nucleotides are TGTGCCAGCAGGACCCCCCAGGGGGATTACAATGAGCAGTTCTTC. Encoded protein: CASRTPQGDYNEQFF.

This rearrangement joins TRBV19 to TRBJ2-3; 7 bases align to TRBD1. Trimming cost V 0 bases and J 3 bases; bases outside gene matches: 9. Germline values: CDR1 LNHDA, CDR2 SQIVND (reference sequence). The CDR3 totals 17 residues. CDR3 residues: CASSIDPPGGETDTQYF. The CDR3 region has the DNA TGTGCCAGTAGTATAGATCCGCCAGGGGGTGAGACAGATACGCAGTATTTT.

The chain combines TRBV5-6 with TRBJ1-2, with TRBD1 identical over 9 bases. The V gene end was trimmed by 3 bases and the J gene end by 0 bases; junction bases not matched to a gene: 6. The CDR3 length is 16 residues. CDR1 SGHDT and CDR2 YYEEEE come from the germline V gene. The CDR3 protein is CASSSDRGAPNYGYTF. In DNA form, the CDR3 reads TGTGCCAGCAGCTCAGACAGGGGGGCCCCTAACTATGGCTACACCTTC.

The chain joins TRBV5-1 to TRBJ1-3; TRBD1 is a possible D gene (5 bases). The V end lost 3 bases, the J end lost 7 bases, and 17 bases lay between the germline ends. The CDR3 contains 15 residues. CDR1 is SGHRS and CDR2 is YFSETQ in the germline V gene. The CDR3 here is CASSSSQDPGNTIYF. In DNA, the CDR3 is TGCGCCAGCAGCTCTTCACAGGACCCAGGGAACACCATATATTTT. The entire variable domain, with the rest obtained from reference TRBV5-1 and TRBJ1-3, is as follows: KAGVTQTPRYLIKTRGQQVTLSCSPISGHRSVSWYQQTPGQGLQFLFEYFSETQRNKGNFPGRFSGRQFSNSRSEMNVSTLELGDSALYLCASSSSQDPGNTIYFGEGSWLTVV.

The chain joins TRBV7-2 to TRBJ1-4; 9 bases line up with TRBD1. Germline lookup yields CDR1 SGHTA and CDR2 FQGNSA. This CDR3 spans 14 amino acids. Losses at the gene ends were 4 bases for V and 7 bases for J; bases not matched to a gene: 4. CDR3 in amino acids: CASSYRTGAEKLFF. The CDR3 nucleotides are TGTGCCAGCAGCTACCGGACAGGGGCTGAAAAACTGTTTTTT. Full variable domain (outside the CDR3, taken from reference TRBV7-2 and TRBJ1-4): GAGVSQSPSNKVTEKGKDVELRCDPISGHTALYWYRQSLGQGLEFLIYFQGNSAPDKSGLPSDRFSAERTGGSVSTLTIQRTQQEDSAVYLCASSYRTGAEKLFFGSGTQLSVL.

This rearrangement joins TRBV28 to TRBJ1-2; 8 nucleotides line up with TRBD1. The CDR3 length is 13 residues. After removal of 1 base from V and 7 bases from J, the junction contained 2 bases not matched to a gene. Germline V gene sequence: CDR1 MDHEN, CDR2 SYDVKM. CDR3 DNA sequence: TGTGCCAGCAGTTTATCCGGGACAGGTGGCTACACCTTC. Amino acid sequence: CASSLSGTGGYTF.

The V and J genes are TRBV6-6 and TRBJ1-6; D possibly corresponds to TRBD1 (6 bases). V dropped 8 bases and J dropped 0 bases, with 11 bases sitting between them. Germline loops: CDR1 MNHNY, CDR2 SVGAGI (reference sequence). The length of the CDR3 is 15 residues. This CDR3 reads CASGTGSSYNSPLHF. The CDR3 DNA follows: TGTGCCAGCGGAACAGGGAGCTCCTATAATTCACCCCTCCACTTT.

The V and J genes are TRBV9 and TRBJ2-3; D gene unclear. V dropped 0 bases and J dropped 6 bases, with 11 bases sitting between them. Germline V CDR1 and CDR2: SGDLS, YYNGEE. There are 14 residues in the CDR3. For the CDR3, the DNA is TGTGCCAGCAGCGTAGGGCTCACCGGGGATACGCAGTATTTT. It is translated as CASSVGLTGDTQYF.

The chain uses TRBV25-1 and TRBJ1-2, with D perhaps TRBD1 (5 bases). The CDR3 consists of 12 residues. The ends were cut back, 5 bases at V and 8 bases at J, with 12 bases in the middle. The V gene's germline CDR1 is MGHDK and CDR2 SYGVNS. CDR3 protein: CASSSGGGGYTF. Here the CDR3 DNA reads TGTGCCAGCAGTTCCGGGGGGGGAGGCTACACCTTC.

For this clone: Other DNA sequences in the same sample also yield this CDR3. The V gene is TRBV5-1, the J gene TRBJ1-1, with D unclear. Trimming stripped 0 bases from V and 1 base from J, with 4 bases between. Germline V lookup: CDR1 SGHRS, CDR2 YFSETQ. This CDR3 contains 13 residues. The CDR3 protein is CASSLAGNTEAFF. The CDR3 DNA reads as TGCGCCAGCAGCTTGGCAGGGAACACTGAAGCTTTCTTT.

The chain combines TRBV11-2 with TRBJ2-1, with D tentatively TRBD1 (6 bases). Per germline, CDR1 SGHAT and CDR2 FQNNGV. The V and J ends lost 5 bases and 5 bases respectively, with 19 bases between them. The CDR3 spans 16 residues. The CDR3 sequence is CASSVRWGPGDNEQFF. CDR3 sequence (DNA): TGTGCCAGCAGCGTAAGATGGGGGCCCGGCGACAATGAGCAGTTCTTC.

This clone was counted a single time. The V and J genes are TRBV2 and TRBJ1-3; D might be TRBD1 (6 bases). The CDR3 runs 16 residues. Germline V gene data show CDR1 as SNHLY and CDR2 as FYNNEI. V gave up 3 bases and J gave up 0 bases, with 12 bases separating them. The CDR3 loop is CASSEDSSLSGNTIYF. The CDR3, as DNA: TGTGCCAGCAGTGAGGACAGCTCCCTCTCTGGAAACACCATATATTTT.

The chain couples TRBV6-5 to TRBJ2-7; 9 bases map to TRBD1. There are 15 residues in the CDR3. Trimming took 8 bases from V and 5 from J; bases not matched to a gene: 13. Germline values: CDR1 MNHEY, CDR2 SVGAGI. The CDR3 DNA reads as TGTGCCAGCTCGACCGGAGGACAGGGGATCCACGAGCAGTACTTC. Amino acid sequence: CASSTGGQGIHEQYF.

V and J are TRBV7-6 and TRBJ2-1; 9 bases align to TRBD2. CDR1 is SGHVS, CDR2 FNYEAQ, per germline. This CDR3 is built from 15 residues. J lost 5 bases, V lost 1 base, and 3 bases had no gene match. The CDR3 sequence: CASSLVASGNNEQFF. As DNA, the CDR3 is TGTGCCAGCAGCTTAGTGGCTAGCGGGAACAATGAGCAGTTCTTC.

The rearrangement uses TRBV4-3 and TRBJ2-5; weak D call: TRBD2 (7 bases). This CDR3 has 16 residues. From germline, CDR1 is LGHNA and CDR2 YSLEER. V shed 0 bases and J shed 7 bases, with 18 bases lying between them. The DNA of the CDR3 is TGCGCCAGCAGCCAAGACCTCGGCGGGGGCCCCCGGACCCAGTACTTC. It yields the protein CASSQDLGGGPRTQYF.

The chain is built from TRBV18 and TRBJ1-1, with 7 bases aligning to TRBD1. V gave up 4 bases and J gave up 3 bases; unmatched junction bases: 2. The CDR3 spans 13 residues. CDR1 KGHSH and CDR2 LQKENI come from the germline V gene. The CDR3 nucleotides are TGTGCCAGCTCACGGCAGGGGGACACTGAAGCTTTCTTT. Encoded protein: CASSRQGDTEAFF.

The chain links TRBV5-4 to TRBJ2-7; no firm D call. V dropped 0 bases and J dropped 2 bases, with 9 bases sitting between them. The CDR3 loop spans 14 amino acids. Germline V gene lookup returns CDR1 SGHNT and CDR2 YYREEE (reference sequence). The CDR3 DNA reads as TGTGCCAGCAGCTTGGGGGCAGTACCCTACGAGCAGTACTTC. Amino acid sequence: CASSLGAVPYEQYF.

This sequence joins TRBV18 and TRBJ2-7; perhaps TRBD2 as D (6 bases). Germline V gene lookup returns CDR1 KGHSH and CDR2 LQKENI. The CDR3 spans 12 residues. Trimming stripped 2 bases from V and 7 bases from J, with 9 bases between. CDR3 bases: TGTGCCAGCTCACCAGCCGCGGGAGAGCAGTACTTC. Its protein is CASSPAAGEQYF.

This chain connects TRBV2 to TRBJ2-4; 9 positions match TRBD1. Germline V gives CDR1 SNHLY, CDR2 FYNNEI. The CDR3 totals 14 residues. Trimming cost V 6 bases and J 4 bases; bases outside gene matches: 4. CDR3 DNA sequence: TGTGCCAGCAGGGAGACAGGGGGGAAAAACATTCAGTACTTC. Amino acid sequence: CASRETGGKNIQYF.

This clone has just one count. The V call is TRBV19, the J call TRBJ1-6, with 8 bases matching TRBD1. Trimming cost V 3 bases and J 5 bases; bases outside gene matches: 12. Per the germline V gene, CDR1 is LNHDA and CDR2 is SQIVND (reference sequence). There are 18 residues in the CDR3. This CDR3 reads CASSMENWDRPHNSPLHF. The DNA of the CDR3 is TGTGCCAGTAGTATGGAGAATTGGGACAGGCCCCATAATTCACCCCTCCACTTT.

The J gene is TRBJ1-1, the V gene TRBV19; D unresolved. V shed 2 bases and J shed 1 base, with 5 bases lying between them. This CDR3 is 13 amino acids long. CDR1 is LNHDA and CDR2 is SQIVND in the germline V gene (reference sequence). CDR3 loop: CASSILRNTEAFF. The DNA of the CDR3 is TGTGCCAGTAGTATACTCCGGAACACTGAAGCTTTCTTT.

This clone was seen only once. The chain links TRBV2 to TRBJ1-1, with 7 positions matching TRBD1. Germline values: CDR1 SNHLY, CDR2 FYNNEI. This CDR3 contains 14 residues. V was clipped by 2 bases and J by 5 bases; unmatched bases: 5. DNA for the CDR3: TGTGCCAGCAGTGAACGCAGGGGGGAGACTGAAGCTTTCTTT. As protein: CASSERRGETEAFF.

This clone was recorded once. V and J are TRBV2 and TRBJ2-1; unclear D gene. Trimming removed 7 bases at V and 0 bases at J, with 7 bases between. CDR1 is SNHLY, CDR2 FYNNEI, per germline. The CDR3 is 13 amino acids. This CDR3 reads CASTTTSYNEQFF. Written as DNA, the CDR3 is TGTGCCAGCACTACTACCTCCTACAATGAGCAGTTCTTC.

V usage is TRBV6-6 and J usage is TRBJ2-1, with 9 bases lining up with TRBD1. The germline gives CDR1 MNHNY, CDR2 SVGAGI (reference sequence). The CDR3 is 15 residues long. The trim removed 6 bases at V and 7 bases at J, leaving 10 bases unmatched. The CDR3 here is CASRLQGAGRNEQFF. CDR3 sequence (DNA): TGTGCCAGCAGACTACAGGGGGCGGGTAGGAATGAGCAGTTCTTC.

The V and J genes are TRBV4-3 and TRBJ1-2; D is possibly TRBD1 (5 bases). The CDR3 consists of 16 residues. Between the trimmed V and J ends, which lost 1 base and 4 bases, there was a span of 16 bases. Germline-derived CDR1 and CDR2 are LGHNA and YSLEER. The CDR3 here is CASSQALAGGVYGYTF. CDR3 nucleotide sequence: TGCGCCAGCAGCCAAGCCCTAGCGGGGGGGGTCTATGGCTACACCTTC.

The chain employs TRBV30 and TRBJ2-7; the match to TRBD1 covers 8 bases. CDR1 and CDR2 (germline): GTSNPN, SVGIG (reference sequence). The CDR3 has 16 amino acids. Unmatched junction bases numbered 15, after V lost 5 bases and J lost 3 bases. CDR3 protein: CAWRKSGTGSLYEQYF. CDR3 DNA sequence: TGTGCCTGGCGCAAATCTGGGACAGGATCCCTCTACGAGCAGTACTTC.

The CDR3 is CASSPGLTDTQYF. CDR3 in DNA: TGTGCCAGCTCACCGGGCCTCACAGATACGCAGTATTTT. V usage is TRBV18 and J usage is TRBJ2-3; D is uncertain. CDR1 KGHSH and CDR2 LQKENI come from the germline V gene. The V end lost 3 bases, the J end lost 2 bases, and 6 bases lay between the germline ends. CDR3 length: 13 amino acids.

The gene calls are TRBV5-4 and TRBJ2-5; the D gene is possibly TRBD1 (5 bases). This CDR3 contains 15 residues. The V and J ends lost 4 bases and 4 bases respectively, with 17 bases between them. Germline V gene sequence: CDR1 SGHNT, CDR2 YYREEE (reference sequence). The CDR3 DNA reads TGTGCCAGCAGCCGTACCCCAGGGTTAGGAGAGACCCAGTACTTC. As protein: CASSRTPGLGETQYF.

The chain employs TRBV18 and TRBJ2-7, with TRBD1 matching over 11 bases. This CDR3 region has 16 residues. Per the germline V gene, CDR1 is KGHSH and CDR2 is LQKENI. V shed 4 bases and J 2 bases; nucleotides not matched to a gene: 7. The CDR3 bases are TGTGCCAGCTCACTTGGGGGACAGGGGGATCCCTACGAGCAGTACTTC. This encodes CASSLGGQGDPYEQYF.